A single sample is the source of the 18 T cell receptor beta chains below, sequenced in a study of cytomegalovirus exposure and HLA in healthy donors. Method: immunoSEQ multiplex PCR; TCRdb's copy keeps in-frame clones and lacks some. The sample carries 220,000 or so clones, over 80% recorded once. The sample consisted of PBMCs. The receptors were gathered from a woman aged 25 to 39 in good health and CMV-seropositive.

The chain recombines TRBV28 with TRBJ1-4, with no clear D. Germline assignment: CDR1 MDHEN and CDR2 SYDVKM. There are 14 residues in the CDR3. Deletions cut 6 bases from V and 4 bases from J, with 12 bases between. As DNA, the CDR3 is TGTGCCAGCAGATCGACGGGATTTAATGAAAAACTGTTTTTT. Its protein product is CASRSTGFNEKLFF. The variable domain in full, completed from reference TRBV28 and TRBJ1-4, reads DVKVTQSSRYLVKRTGEKVFLECVQDMDHENMFWYRQDPGLGLRLIYFSYDVKMKEKGDIPEGYSVSREKKERFSLILESASTNQTSMYLCASRSTGFNEKLFFGSGTQLSVL.

The V gene is TRBV9, the J gene TRBJ2-7; TRBD2 might be the D (5 bases). Germline V gene data show CDR1 as SGDLS and CDR2 as YYNGEE. V dropped 2 bases and J dropped 0 bases, with 9 bases sitting between them. The CDR3 contains 14 residues. CDR3 amino acids: CASSVSGYSYEQYF. In DNA, the CDR3 is TGTGCCAGCAGCGTCAGCGGATACTCCTACGAGCAGTACTTC.

The chain couples TRBV25-1 to TRBJ1-1; TRBD1 matches 8 bases. This CDR3 is 15 amino acids long. J gave up 6 bases and V 5 bases, and 11 bases lay outside the gene matches. Germline assignment: CDR1 MGHDK and CDR2 SYGVNS. CDR3 loop: CASSTTSQGASEAFF. The CDR3 nucleotides read TGTGCCAGCAGTACCACCTCCCAGGGGGCCTCTGAAGCTTTCTTT.

This chain connects TRBV5-4 to TRBJ2-3; no clear D. The V and J ends lost 3 bases and 0 bases respectively, with 11 bases between them. CDR3 length equals 15 residues. Per the germline V gene, CDR1 is SGHNT and CDR2 is YYREEE (reference sequence). DNA of the CDR3: TGTGCCAGCAGCTCCGGCATAACTAGCACAGATACGCAGTATTTT. It encodes CASSSGITSTDTQYF.

This chain connects TRBV5-1 to TRBJ2-7, with D possibly matching TRBD1 (6 bases). V lost 5 bases and J 2 bases, leaving 11 bases between the germline ends. Germline V lookup: CDR1 SGHRS, CDR2 YFSETQ. The CDR3 is 13 amino acids. Here the CDR3 reads CASSFGQTYEQYF. CDR3 nucleotide sequence: TGCGCCAGCAGTTTCGGACAGACCTACGAGCAGTACTTC.

This chain connects TRBV7-9 to TRBJ2-7; TRBD2 agrees at 10 bases. CDR1 SEHNR and CDR2 FQNEAQ come from the germline V gene (reference sequence). CDR3 size: 16 residues. The ends lost 3 bases at V and 2 bases at J; junction bases unmatched: 7. CDR3 nucleotides: TGTGCCAGCAGCTTTCTAGCGGGAGTACGACCCTACGAGCAGTACTTC. Encoded protein: CASSFLAGVRPYEQYF.

This clone showed up many times. V gene TRBV5-4 combines with J gene TRBJ2-7; D may be TRBD1 or TRBD2 (5 bases each). V lost 4 bases to trimming and J lost 1 base, with 12 bases between them. From germline, CDR1 is SGHNT and CDR2 YYREEE (reference sequence). The CDR3 contains 14 residues. The CDR3 DNA reads as TGTGCCAGCAGCCGCCGGGACCAGTCCTACGAGCAGTACTTC. Its protein product is CASSRRDQSYEQYF.

The chain joins TRBV6-5 to TRBJ1-1; D unclear. From germline, CDR1 is MNHEY and CDR2 SVGAGI. V was clipped by 8 bases and J by 6 bases, with 16 bases between them. The CDR3 runs to 13 residues. In DNA, the CDR3 is TGTGCCAGCTCTGCGGGCGGTCGGGCTGAAGCTTTCTTT. Its protein product is CASSAGGRAEAFF.

This sequence joins TRBV7-3 and TRBJ1-4; the D gene is possibly TRBD1 (6 bases). Germline CDR1 SGHTA, CDR2 FQGTGA. V was trimmed by 5 bases and J by 4 bases, leaving 14 bases between them. The CDR3 consists of 15 residues. The CDR3 protein is CASSLSGGLNEKLFF. In nucleotides, the CDR3 is TGTGCCAGCAGCCTCTCGGGGGGGCTTAATGAAAAACTGTTTTTT.

The V call is TRBV2, the J call TRBJ2-2, with 9 bases identical to TRBD1. The length of the CDR3 is 14 residues. Looked up from germline, CDR1 is SNHLY and CDR2 is FYNNEI. V gave up 5 bases and J gave up 5 bases; unmatched junction bases: 3. In nucleotides, the CDR3 is TGTGCCAGCAGTCGGGACAGGGCAACCGGGGAGCTGTTTTTT. Translation gives CASSRDRATGELFF.

This chain links TRBV4-3 with TRBJ1-2; TRBD1 aligns across 8 bases. CDR3 length: 14 amino acids. V dropped 1 base and J dropped 11; count of bases not matched to a gene: 9. CDR1 and CDR2 from the germline V gene are LGHNA and YSLEER. The CDR3 is CASSQVLTGEVYTF. CDR3 DNA: TGCGCCAGCAGCCAAGTTTTGACAGGGGAAGTGTACACCTTC.

This chain joins TRBV27 and TRBJ1-1; D is unresolved. V dropped 2 bases and J dropped 1 base, with 11 bases sitting between them. CDR1 MNHEY and CDR2 SMNVEV come from the germline V gene (reference sequence). This CDR3 contains 15 residues. The CDR3, as DNA: TGTGCCAGCAGTTTAGCGCCACGGAGGAACACTGAAGCTTTCTTT. It codes for CASSLAPRRNTEAFF.

This chain links TRBV7-6 with TRBJ1-1; TRBD1 matches 7 bases. Trimming took 6 bases from V and 3 from J; bases not matched to a gene: 4. In germline, CDR1 is SGHVS, CDR2 FNYEAQ. The CDR3 sequence is 13 residues long. DNA of the CDR3: TGTGCCAGCAGTCACGGACAGGACACTGAAGCTTTCTTT. It translates to CASSHGQDTEAFF. Looking up the rest from reference TRBV7-6 and TRBJ1-1 gives the full variable domain: GAGVSQSPRYKVTKRGQDVALRCDPISGHVSLYWYRQALGQGPEFLTYFNYEAQQDKSGLPNDRFSAERPEGSISTLTIQRTEQRDSAMYRCASSHGQDTEAFFGQGTRLTVV.

This clone was seen a few times. The V call is TRBV27, the J call TRBJ1-2; tentative D call: TRBD1 (5 bases). The CDR3 covers 14 residues. V lost 5 bases to trimming and J lost 6 bases, with 16 bases between them. The germline V gene has CDR1 MNHEY and CDR2 SMNVEV (reference sequence). The CDR3 is CASSNPGDIHGYTF. As DNA, the CDR3 is TGTGCCAGCAGTAACCCGGGGGATATCCATGGCTACACCTTC.

This clone was picked up one time. The rearrangement joins TRBV28 to TRBJ2-7; TRBD1 matches 9 bases. V dropped 3 bases and J dropped 9; count of bases not matched to a gene: 12. CDR1 is MDHEN, CDR2 SYDVKM, per germline. CDR3 size: 15 residues. CDR3 loop: CASSLGTGFPGGQYF. The CDR3 DNA sequence: TGTGCCAGCAGTTTGGGGACAGGGTTCCCTGGCGGGCAGTACTTC.

This chain connects TRBV25-1 to TRBJ2-5; D tentatively reads TRBD1 or TRBD2 (5 bases each). CDR1 is MGHDK, CDR2 SYGVNS, per germline. V lost 1 base to trimming and J lost 5 bases, with 11 bases between them. This CDR3 has 14 amino acids. The CDR3 reads CASSEFGAGETQYF. The CDR3, as DNA: TGTGCCAGCAGTGAATTCGGGGCAGGGGAGACCCAGTACTTC.

The gene calls are TRBV6-1 and TRBJ2-5, with 10 bases that match TRBD1. This CDR3 has 17 residues. The V and J ends lost 1 base and 7 bases, in that order; junction bases with no gene match: 12. Per the germline V gene, CDR1 is MNHNS and CDR2 is SASEGT. The CDR3 here is CASSEGVDRGTMGTQYF. In DNA form, the CDR3 reads TGTGCCAGCAGTGAAGGTGTGGACAGGGGGACAATGGGGACCCAGTACTTC.

V gene TRBV14 combines with J gene TRBJ1-2; 7 bases fit TRBD1. The CDR3 consists of 13 residues. After removal of 1 base from V and 4 bases from J, the junction contained 0 bases not matched to a gene. Per germline, CDR1 SGHDN and CDR2 FVKESK. The CDR3, as DNA: TGTGCCAGCAGCCAAGCAGGGGGCTATGGCTACACCTTC. Its translation: CASSQAGGYGYTF.